One and the same sample provided the 25 T cell receptor beta chains below, sequenced in a study of cytomegalovirus exposure and HLA in healthy donors. PCR amplification relied on 60 Vbeta primers (plus 13 Jbeta primers). Clones were read by immunoSEQ multiplex PCR, and TCRdb kept only the in-frame ones, dropping some. Of about 170,000 clones listed, about 80% are singletons. The sequenced sample consisted of PBMCs. All receptors come from a woman in her forties or fifties in good health and CMV-seropositive.

The chain has TRBV5-1 and TRBJ1-1; 8 nucleotides align to TRBD1. V trimming: 3 bases; J trimming: 0 bases; junction bases outside the gene matches: 4. The CDR3 totals 15 residues. Germline V gene sequence: CDR1 SGHRS, CDR2 YFSETQ. In nucleotides, the CDR3 is TGCGCCAGCAGCTGGGAGGGACAGGTGAACACTGAAGCTTTCTTT. Protein sequence: CASSWEGQVNTEAFF.

The V and J genes are TRBV28 and TRBJ2-1, with D unresolved. This CDR3 spans 14 amino acids. Germline CDR1 reads MDHEN; CDR2 reads SYDVKM. Trimming took 2 bases from V and 0 from J, leaving 5 bases between them. The CDR3 nucleotides are TGTGCCAGCAGTTTAGCGTTCTCCTACAATGAGCAGTTCTTC. The encoded protein is CASSLAFSYNEQFF.

This clone was detected a few times. The V call is TRBV11-2, the J call TRBJ2-1; perhaps TRBD2 as D (6 bases). Germline values: CDR1 SGHAT, CDR2 FQNNGV. Trimming shortened V by 5 bases and J by 5 bases, and 16 bases separated the two germline ends. The CDR3 has 15 amino acids. The CDR3 DNA reads as TGTGCCAGCAGCGCCGCGGGGCGGTACGACAATGAGCAGTTCTTC. It translates to CASSAAGRYDNEQFF.

The rearrangement uses TRBV28 and TRBJ1-3; D gene ambiguous. CDR3 length: 16 amino acids. The V end lost 3 bases, the J end lost 3 bases, and 15 bases lay between the germline ends. Germline values: CDR1 MDHEN, CDR2 SYDVKM. The CDR3 nucleotides are TGTGCCAGCAGTTTGGGAGGTACCCATATTGGAAACACCATATATTTT. Protein: CASSLGGTHIGNTIYF.

In this sample, this clone turned up once. The V and J genes are TRBV28 and TRBJ2-5; 9 bases map to TRBD1. There are 15 residues in the CDR3. Trimming at V came to 3 bases and at J to 3 bases, leaving 5 bases not matched to a gene. CDR1 and CDR2 from the germline V gene are MDHEN and SYDVKM. CDR3 in amino acids: CASSFPRTGEETQYF. The CDR3 DNA is TGTGCCAGCAGTTTCCCAAGGACAGGGGAAGAGACCCAGTACTTC.

The DNA for the CDR3 is TGTGCCAGCAGCGTCCAAGGCGGATCTAACTATGGCTACACCTTC. It codes for CASSVQGGSNYGYTF. This chain connects TRBV9 to TRBJ1-2; D ambiguous. The V gene lost 2 bases and the J gene lost 0 bases, with 11 bases spanning the gap. Germline lookup yields CDR1 SGDLS and CDR2 YYNGEE. The CDR3 is made up of 15 amino acids.

This clone was counted only a few times. The chain couples TRBV28 to TRBJ1-2; D might be TRBD1 (6 bases). CDR3 length equals 14 residues. Trimming took off 3 bases at V and 2 bases at J, with 10 bases between the two ends. Germline V gene data show CDR1 as MDHEN and CDR2 as SYDVKM. CDR3 in DNA: TGTGCCAGCAGTTTGGTGGGGGCCAACTATGGCTACACCTTC. It yields the protein CASSLVGANYGYTF.

The gene calls are TRBV4-1 and TRBJ1-1; the match to TRBD1 covers 7 bases. The CDR3 length is 15 residues. Germline CDR1 and CDR2: MGHRA and YSYEKL. The J segment lost 12 bases and the V segment lost 0 bases, leaving 13 bases of the junction unmatched. The CDR3 DNA follows: TGCGCCAGCAGCCAAGAGTACTCTAAAGGGGGCAGGCCTTTCTTT. Its translation is CASSQEYSKGGRPFF.

This clone was observed once. V gene TRBV28 combines with J gene TRBJ2-5; D remains ambiguous. Per the germline V gene, CDR1 is MDHEN and CDR2 is SYDVKM. Trimming left V 10 bases short and J 2 bases short, with 20 bases between. This CDR3 comprises 15 residues. The CDR3 sequence: CATTRIPQTQETQYF. DNA for the CDR3: TGTGCCACGACCCGGATCCCACAGACACAAGAGACCCAGTACTTC.

The rearrangement links TRBV2 to TRBJ1-5; 7 bases align to TRBD1. The V segment lost 4 bases and the J segment 2 bases; nucleotides outside the gene matches: 5. The CDR3 spans 15 residues. Germline V gene lookup returns CDR1 SNHLY and CDR2 FYNNEI. The CDR3 reads CASSVNRGGNQPQHF. The CDR3 nucleotides are TGTGCCAGCAGTGTAAACAGGGGAGGCAATCAGCCCCAGCATTTT.

The chain is built from TRBV5-6 and TRBJ2-2; tentatively, D is TRBD2 (5 bases). V gave up 0 bases and J gave up 6 bases, with 12 bases separating them. There are 15 residues in the CDR3. In germline, CDR1 is SGHDT, CDR2 YYEEEE. CDR3 sequence: CASSLVGSGSGELFF. The CDR3 nucleotides are TGTGCCAGCAGCTTGGTTGGCAGCGGTTCCGGGGAGCTGTTTTTT.

Concerning this clone: Different DNA sequences within this sample yield the same CDR3. J is TRBJ2-3 and V is TRBV9, with unresolved D. The V gene's germline CDR1 is SGDLS and CDR2 YYNGEE. Trimming left V 0 bases short and J 2 bases short, with 7 bases between. This CDR3 region has 14 residues. DNA for the CDR3: TGTGCCAGCAGCGTAGGTGGGCTCACAGATACGCAGTATTTT. Translated: CASSVGGLTDTQYF.

This rearrangement joins TRBV6-1 to TRBJ1-1; 7 nucleotides line up with TRBD1. Germline V lookup: CDR1 MNHNS, CDR2 SASEGT. The CDR3 runs 14 residues. J gave up 3 bases and V 3 bases, and 4 bases lay outside the gene matches. The DNA for the CDR3 is TGTGCCAGCAGTGATAGAGGACAGGACACTGAAGCTTTCTTT. Protein product: CASSDRGQDTEAFF.

This chain uses TRBV29-1 with TRBJ1-2; no clear D gene. The CDR3 runs 11 residues. Looked up from germline, CDR1 is SQVTM and CDR2 is ANQGSEA. Trimming took off 3 bases at V and 8 bases at J, with 10 bases between the two ends. As DNA, the CDR3 is TGCAGCGTTGACCCCCGGGAAGGCTACACCTTC. It encodes CSVDPREGYTF.

V is TRBV19 and J is TRBJ1-5, with no clear D. The V end lost 3 bases, the J end lost 2 bases, and 14 bases lay between the germline ends. Germline V CDR1 and CDR2: LNHDA, SQIVND (reference sequence). The CDR3 has 16 residues. In nucleotides, the CDR3 is TGTGCCAGTAGTATGATCGGGATCAAGGGCAATCAGCCCCAGCATTTT. Translation: CASSMIGIKGNQPQHF.

As concerns this clone: Compared with germline, one end of the junction differs, possibly owing to a read error. V is TRBV5-6 and J is TRBJ2-3; perhaps TRBD2 as D (5 bases). Germline V gene data show CDR1 as SGHDT and CDR2 as YYEEEE. The length of the CDR3 is 17 residues. CDR3: CVSSLAPGSVGTDTQYF. DNA of the CDR3: TGTGTCAGCAGCTTGGCCCCGGGTAGCGTGGGCACAGATACGCAGTATTTT. Based on the CDR3 plus reference TRBV5-6 and TRBJ2-3, the full variable domain is DAGVTQSPTHLIKTRGQQVTLRCSPKSGHDTVSWYQQALGQGPQFIFQYYEEEERQRGNFPDRFSGHQFPNYSSELNVNALLLGDSALYLCVSSLAPGSVGTDTQYFGPGTRLTVL.

The genes are TRBV7-2 and TRBJ2-3; D is unresolved. V lost 2 bases to trimming and J lost 6 bases, with 9 bases between them. Germline V gives CDR1 SGHTA, CDR2 FQGNSA. This CDR3 comprises 13 residues. The CDR3 loop reads CASSLYSKDTQYF. CDR3 in DNA: TGTGCCAGCAGCTTATACAGCAAGGATACGCAGTATTTT.

V gene TRBV4-2 combines with J gene TRBJ1-3; weak D call: TRBD1 (5 bases). Germline CDR1 LGHNA, CDR2 YNFKEQ. The V end lost 4 bases, the J end lost 1 base, and 11 bases lay between the germline ends. CDR3 length: 15 amino acids. CDR3 nucleotide sequence: TGTGCCAGCAGCCGCACGGAGGGGTCTGGAAACACCATATATTTT. Encoded protein: CASSRTEGSGNTIYF.

The chain uses TRBV19 and TRBJ2-5; D is perhaps TRBD2 (5 bases). Germline CDR1 and CDR2: LNHDA and SQIVND (reference sequence). Trimming removed 4 bases at V and 4 bases at J, with 13 bases between. The CDR3 runs 14 residues. This CDR3 is CASSRSSRGETQYF. CDR3 DNA: TGTGCCAGTAGTAGGAGTTCCCGGGGAGAGACCCAGTACTTC.

The V and J genes are TRBV7-2 and TRBJ2-3; 11 bases agree with TRBD2. Per germline, CDR1 SGHTA and CDR2 FQGNSA. The ends lost 5 bases at V and 6 bases at J; junction bases unmatched: 7. This CDR3 has 15 residues. CDR3 bases: TGTGCCAGCAGCACCCTAGCGGGGGGAGCGGATACGCAGTATTTT. Residues: CASSTLAGGADTQYF.

This chain links TRBV7-6 with TRBJ2-2, with 8 bases matching TRBD2. The trim removed 4 bases at V and 5 bases at J, leaving 6 bases unmatched. The CDR3 consists of 15 residues. Germline-derived CDR1 and CDR2 are SGHVS and FNYEAQ. The CDR3 sequence is CASSSLGGRTGELFF. Written as DNA, the CDR3 is TGTGCCAGCAGCTCTCTTGGCGGGAGGACCGGGGAGCTGTTTTTT. Full variable domain (missing parts from reference TRBV7-6 and TRBJ2-2): GAGVSQSPRYKVTKRGQDVALRCDPISGHVSLYWYRQALGQGPEFLTYFNYEAQQDKSGLPNDRFSAERPEGSISTLTIQRTEQRDSAMYRCASSSLGGRTGELFFGEGSRLTVL.

This clone was seen just once. CDR3 residues: CASGFWTGSGEQFF. The CDR3 DNA reads TGTGCTAGTGGTTTCTGGACAGGGAGTGGTGAGCAGTTCTTC. This sequence joins TRBV12-5 and TRBJ2-1; 8 bases map to TRBD1. Per the germline V gene, CDR1 is LGHNT and CDR2 is FRNRAP. This CDR3 comprises 14 residues. V gave up 3 bases and J gave up 9 bases; unmatched junction bases: 7.

The rearrangement uses TRBV10-3 and TRBJ1-6, with D possibly being TRBD1 (5 bases). Trimming left V 0 bases short and J 7 bases short, with 16 bases between. The CDR3 length is 17 residues. From germline, CDR1 is ENHRY and CDR2 SYGVKD. The CDR3 bases are TGTGCCATCAGTGAGTCGATCTCACCAGGGTGGAATTCACCCCTCCACTTT. It codes for CAISESISPGWNSPLHF.

The chain carries TRBV5-4 and TRBJ1-3; D gene uncertain. Germline lookup yields CDR1 SGHNT and CDR2 YYREEE (reference sequence). The CDR3 consists of 14 residues. Trimming took 3 bases from V and 0 from J, leaving 7 bases between them. The CDR3 sequence is CASSSRSSGNTIYF. CDR3 coding DNA: TGTGCCAGCAGCTCGAGATCCTCTGGAAACACCATATATTTT.

The chain uses TRBV7-2 and TRBJ1-2; 8 bases fit TRBD1. CDR3 length equals 13 residues. CDR1 SGHTA and CDR2 FQGNSA come from the germline V gene. V lost 8 bases to trimming and J lost 4 bases; unmatched junction nucleotides: 6. CDR3 in amino acids: CASHLTGAYGYTF. The CDR3 DNA reads as TGTGCCAGCCACTTGACAGGGGCCTATGGCTACACCTTC.